This T cell receptor beta chain came from a study of blood T cell repertoires in COVID-19. The V and J ends lost 3 bases and 0 bases respectively, with 9 bases between them. CDR3 length: 15 amino acids. Germline assignment: CDR1 SGHAT and CDR2 FQNNGV. TCRdb keeps only in-frame clones here, not all; method: immunoSEQ multiplex PCR. The profile shows under 200,000 clones, 80% of them singletons. This clonotype originated in a woman aged 55 to 70 who had recovered from COVID-19. Material: PBMCs or T cells enriched from blood (not recorded which). The J gene is TRBJ1-3, the V gene TRBV11-2, with D possibly matching TRBD1 (5 bases). The CDR3 region is CASSLQTASGNTIYF. CDR3 DNA sequence: TGTGCCAGCAGCTTGCAGACAGCCTCTGGAAACACCATATATTTT.